The TCR beta chain described here comes from a study of blood T cell repertoires in COVID-19 (TCRdb year 2020). With regard to the full study: Collaborator samples came from the United States, Italy and Spain and covered acute and convalescent phases of COVID-19. The material from the prospective study consisted of cDNA or gDNA derived from T cells, B-cell-depleted T cells, or PBMCs. Subjects who had been exposed to COVID-19, were actively infected with it, or had recovered from it provided the deeply sampled blood TCRbeta repertoires that made up the dataset. The repertoires were made available in a free public database intended to serve as a resource for research on the immune response to SARS-CoV-2. The samples were drawn from two sources: the first 160 participants of the ongoing ImmuneRACE study, and fewer than 1,500 subjects contributed by 6 global collaborators. Nearly every sample came with metadata listing a de-identified subject ID, COVID-19 status, age in years and sex. Where available, HLA class I and class II types were taken from metadata supplied by the sample provider and were not determined by assay-based typing.

This clone was detected only once. Its target antigen remains unknown. Base qualities are not recorded, but no much larger clone differs from it by a single base. CDR1 and CDR2, per the germline V gene, are SGHDN and FVKESK. The CDR3 contains 19 residues, cysteine and phenylalanine counted. The only DNA kept is the CDR3, 57 bases in frame from the first base. V is pruned by 0 bases and J by 1 base, leaving 8 bases of the junction without a gene match. General conclusions and limits of the study: How much clinical and demographic metadata was included differed by source and by participant, and the metadata was provided uncurated.

Each collaborating institution followed its own protocols to collect whole blood in K2EDTA tubes. For TCRbeta analysis, collaborators shipped samples as frozen whole blood, isolated PBMCs, or DNA extracted from either of those sample types. TCRbeta CDR3 regions were amplified from genomic DNA by means of the immunoSEQ Assay, a bias-controlled multiplex PCR. The paper's processing steps were these. The number of nucleated cells in each sample was estimated by amplification of reference gene primers within the assay. Sequence reads were collapsed and filtered to measure the absolute abundance of every unique TCRbeta CDR3 rearrangement. Productive Simpson clonality was computed per sample as the square root of Simpson's diversity index over productive rearrangements. TCRdb took over this immuneACCESS table, retaining in-frame rearrangements with V and J assigned. Such tables are incomplete; in checked studies, under half of the missing clones stem from an unresolved V gene, and the remainder is unexplained. V, J and clone size were drawn from that table, and D and trimming were deduced from the DNA. The sample table records around 89,000 clones; roughly 78% of these occur just once. About 15% of the sample belongs to the ten largest clones.

The chain uses TRBV14 and TRBJ2-7; 14 bases in between match TRBD2. This sequence was found in a woman older than 75 with acute or convalescent COVID-19. Sequencing was carried out using peripheral blood. The DNA sequence reads TGTGCCAGCAGCCAAGATCCGTGGACTAGCGGGGGGAGTTCCTACGAGCAGTACTTC. Protein translation: CASSQDPWTSGGSSYEQYF.